These 8 T cell receptor beta chains were sequenced from one sample in a study of TIL therapy for anti-PD-1-resistant metastatic lung cancer. Indicated time point: pre-treatment sample, taken before nivolumab and TIL therapy. Sequencing used immunoSEQ v3. Profiling relied on immunoSEQ multiplex PCR, and the TCRdb table lists in-frame clones only, not all of them. The sample gives tens of thousands of clones, roughly 66% of which show up once; over 6.5% is in the top ten. Sequences were derived from blood, sampled at baseline. The receptor set was obtained from a person between 30 and 79 years old with non-small cell lung cancer.

The gene calls are TRBV7-8 and TRBJ2-1, with 7 bases identical to TRBD2. The CDR3 is made up of 16 amino acids. The germline gives CDR1 SGHVS, CDR2 FQNEAQ. V was pared by 5 bases and J by 6 bases, with 13 bases of the junction left unmatched. The CDR3 loop reads CASSLLGASGTNEQFF. The DNA of the CDR3 is TGTGCCAGCAGCCTCTTAGGGGCTAGCGGAACCAATGAGCAGTTCTTC.

The chain employs TRBV30 and TRBJ1-2; perhaps TRBD1 as D (6 bases). The CDR3 extends over 12 amino acids. The ends were cut back, 2 bases at V and 6 bases at J, with 10 bases in the middle. Germline assignment: CDR1 GTSNPN and CDR2 SVGIG (reference sequence). CDR3 in amino acids: CAWSWGRNGYTF. CDR3 in DNA: TGTGCCTGGAGTTGGGGGCGGAATGGCTACACCTTC.

The chain has TRBV5-1 and TRBJ2-5, with 10 bases aligning to TRBD2. Unmatched junction bases numbered 13, after V lost 0 bases and J lost 5 bases. This CDR3 region has 18 residues. Germline CDR1 reads SGHRS; CDR2 reads YFSETQ. The CDR3, as DNA: TGCGCCAGCAGCTTGGGTACTCCGAGCGGGGGGGCCGTGGAGACCCAGTACTTC. It codes for CASSLGTPSGGAVETQYF.

The genes are TRBV11-3 and TRBJ2-7, with TRBD1 as a possible D gene (6 bases). V was shortened by 2 bases and J by 6 bases, with 23 bases between the two germline ends. The germline CDR1 and CDR2 sequences are SGHNT and YENEEA. The CDR3 length is 17 residues. The DNA of the CDR3 is TGTGCCAGCAGCTTAATAAGGGGGAGCTTTGCGGTGGGCGAGCAGTACTTC. Translation: CASSLIRGSFAVGEQYF.

The chain uses TRBV20-1 and TRBJ1-5, with no clear D. CDR3 length equals 11 residues. Trimming pared 5 bases from V and 1 base from J, leaving 3 bases between. Per germline, CDR1 DFQATT and CDR2 SNEGSKA (reference sequence). The CDR3 region is CSAGSNQPQHF. In DNA, the CDR3 is TGCAGTGCTGGGAGCAATCAGCCCCAGCATTTT.

The chain uses TRBV29-1 and TRBJ2-3; D unresolved. This CDR3 is 12 amino acids long. Trimming left V 3 bases short and J 0 bases short, with 4 bases between. Germline V gives CDR1 SQVTM, CDR2 ANQGSEA. CDR3 DNA sequence: TGCAGCGTTGAGGAGAGCACAGATACGCAGTATTTT. Protein sequence: CSVEESTDTQYF.

The chain has TRBV7-9 and TRBJ1-2, with D hard to call. Trimming left V 5 bases short and J 7 bases short, with 17 bases between. The CDR3 totals 14 residues. The germline CDR1 and CDR2 sequences are SEHNR and FQNEAQ (reference sequence). The CDR3 region has the DNA TGTGCCAGCAGCCCCCTGACCGGGTTCGGTGGCTACACCTTC. Its translation is CASSPLTGFGGYTF.

The rearrangement links TRBV19 to TRBJ2-7; 8 positions match TRBD2. V trimming: 11 bases; J trimming: 1 base; junction bases outside the gene matches: 16. Germline V gene lookup returns CDR1 LNHDA and CDR2 SQIVND (reference sequence). The CDR3 covers 16 residues. CDR3 sequence (DNA): TGTGCCCTCAGGAAACGGGCGGGGGGAATTTCCTACGAGCAGTACTTC. Protein: CALRKRAGGISYEQYF. The whole variable domain, remainder taken from reference TRBV19 and TRBJ2-7, is DGGITQSPKYLFRKEGQNVTLSCEQNLNHDAMYWYRQDPGQGLRLIYYSQIVNDFQKGDIAEGYSVSREKKESFPLTVTSAQKNPTAFYLCALRKRAGGISYEQYFGPGTRLTVT.